This T cell receptor (beta chain) was profiled in a study of shared clonotypes between healthy human individuals. Overall study: Per donor, three plates held CD4 naive cells, three held CD4 memory, two held CD8 naive and one held CD8 memory. Whole-study findings and limits: Sorted-subset sequencing was shown by rarefaction to be incomplete despite large depth.

This clone was counted only a few times. Its antigen remains unknown. The length of the CDR3 is 13 residues. Trimming removed 0 bases from V and 4 bases from J, with 9 bases in between. The germline CDR1 and CDR2 sequences are GTSNPN and SVGIG (reference sequence). Some clones are missing from TCRdb's copy, which holds only in-frame ones; the method was immunoSEQ multiplex PCR. The sample shows under 2,500,000 clones, 95% of them seen only once. The chain joins TRBV30 to TRBJ2-5; D is ambiguous. Specimen: naive CD4+ T cells sorted from blood. Subset in this sample: CD45RA+ positively selected. This clonotype was sampled from a man aged 18 to 30 in good health. CDR3 sequence (DNA): TGTGCCTGGAGTGTAACGCAGGTAGAGACCCAGTACTTC. Amino acids: CAWSVTQVETQYF.